The 2 T cell receptor beta chains presented below share a single source sample, sequenced in a study of T cell repertoires in cytomegalovirus infection. TCRdb analysed the reads with MiXCR anew, one entry per CDR3 protein. This sample carries hundreds of thousands of distinct CDR3 sequences, approximately 40% of them seen once, and the ten largest clones take approximately 40%. These receptors' antigens are unknown. Sequencing used cultured PBMCs, obtained from culture after CMV antigen stimulation. These receptors were taken from a human donor in good health (CMV status not recorded). Some clones in this sample may be carry-over from other donors' samples.

J is TRBJ2-1 and V is TRBV7-2; 12 positions agree with TRBD1. V trimming: 4 bases; J trimming: 7 bases; junction bases outside the gene matches: 5. Per germline, CDR1 SGHTA and CDR2 FQGNSA. CDR3 length: 15 residues. The CDR3 nucleotides are TGTGCCAGCAGCTCTCCGGGACAGGGGGCGAATGAGCAGTTCTTC. It specifies CASSSPGQGANEQFF. The entire variable domain, with the rest obtained from reference TRBV7-2 and TRBJ2-1, is as follows: GAGVSQSPSNKVTEKGKDVELRCDPISGHTALYWYRQSLGQGLEFLIYFQGNSAPDKSGLPSDRFSAERTGGSVSTLTIQRTQQEDSAVYLCASSSPGQGANEQFFGPGTRLTVL.

This clonotype has only a few counts. This rearrangement joins TRBV19 to TRBJ1-1; no firm D call. The CDR3 covers 11 residues. The ends were cut back, 3 bases at V and 6 bases at J, with 5 bases in the middle. Germline assignment: CDR1 LNHDA and CDR2 SQIVND (reference sequence). The CDR3 region has the DNA TGTGCCAGTAGTATGGGTTCTGAAGCTTTCTTT. It translates to CASSMGSEAFF.